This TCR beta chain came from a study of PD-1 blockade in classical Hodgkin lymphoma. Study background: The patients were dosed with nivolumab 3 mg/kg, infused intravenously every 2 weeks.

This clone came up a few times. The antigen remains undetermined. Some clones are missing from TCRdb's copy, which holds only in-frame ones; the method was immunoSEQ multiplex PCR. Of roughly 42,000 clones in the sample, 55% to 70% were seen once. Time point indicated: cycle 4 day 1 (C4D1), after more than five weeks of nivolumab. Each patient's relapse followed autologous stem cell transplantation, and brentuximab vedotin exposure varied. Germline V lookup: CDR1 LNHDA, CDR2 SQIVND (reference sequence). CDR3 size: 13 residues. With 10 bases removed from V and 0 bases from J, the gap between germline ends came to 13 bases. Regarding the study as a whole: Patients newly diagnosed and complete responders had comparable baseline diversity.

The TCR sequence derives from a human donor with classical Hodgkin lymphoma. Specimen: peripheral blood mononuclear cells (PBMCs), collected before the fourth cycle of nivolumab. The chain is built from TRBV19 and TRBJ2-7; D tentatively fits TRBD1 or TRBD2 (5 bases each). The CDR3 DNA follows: TGTGCCACCCGGCCAGGGAGCTCCTACGAGCAGTACTTC. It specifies CATRPGSSYEQYF.